This TCR beta chain emerged from a study of CD8+ T cells in alopecia areata. Looking at the study overall: People stayed on tofacitinib for 6 to 18 months, then stopped the drug for 6 months. Study-wide results and limits: Treatment with tofacitinib significantly lowered scalp clonality and reduced expanded CD8+ clones among the top 100. Possibly because of HLA-related factors, TCR sharing was less clear across patients than in mice.

As to this clone: What it recognizes is unknown.

The V and J ends lost 7 bases and 11 bases respectively, with 26 bases between them. The CDR3 has 15 residues. Germline values: CDR1 SQVTM, CDR2 ANQGSEA. RNA was isolated and reverse transcribed to cDNA, the sequencing template. Data came from immunoSEQ multiplex PCR; TCRdb stores just in-frame clones and leaves some out. The sample contains 200,000 or so clones, about 62% of which appear only once. Treatment in this sample: oral pan-JAK inhibitor, 5-10 mg twice daily. The sample was CD4+ T cells sorted from blood, taken at week 24, from a patient treated with tofacitinib. The genes are TRBV29-1 and TRBJ1-4; the D gene is possibly TRBD1 (6 bases). This clonotype originated in a human donor with alopecia areata. In DNA form, the CDR3 reads TGCAGCGCCTCCACCGAGGGGGGCCGCAGAGGGAAACTGTTTTTT. Its translation: CSASTEGGRRGKLFF.